Below, 21 T cell receptor beta chains from the same sample are listed, as sequenced in a study of PD-1 blockade in classical Hodgkin lymphoma. Sequencing used immunoSEQ multiplex PCR; TCRdb keeps in-frame clones, though not all of them. The sample has about 28,000 clones, roughly 92% seen once. Time point noted: newly diagnosed, previously untreated cHL patient sample. Specimen: peripheral blood mononuclear cells (PBMCs). These receptors were collected from a human donor with classical Hodgkin lymphoma.

V and J are TRBV7-9 and TRBJ1-3; D gene ambiguous. Trimming took off 7 bases at V and 3 bases at J, with 10 bases between the two ends. The germline CDR1 and CDR2 sequences are SEHNR and FQNEAQ (reference sequence). This CDR3 is 13 amino acids long. The DNA for the CDR3 is TGTGCCAGCACCTCCCGACGTGGAAACACCATATATTTT. Its translation: CASTSRRGNTIYF.

The rearrangement uses TRBV7-8 and TRBJ2-7; TRBD2 might be the D (6 bases). V lost 2 bases to trimming and J lost 2 bases, with 13 bases between them. Germline assignment: CDR1 SGHVS and CDR2 FQNEAQ. This CDR3 is 15 amino acids long. The CDR3 spells CASSLWGDAAYEQYF. The CDR3 DNA reads TGTGCCAGCAGCTTATGGGGGGACGCAGCCTACGAGCAGTACTTC.

The V gene is TRBV7-2, the J gene TRBJ2-3, with D possibly called TRBD1 or TRBD2 (6 bases each). The length of the CDR3 is 17 residues. Germline V gene sequence: CDR1 SGHTA, CDR2 FQGNSA. Trimming shortened V by 3 bases and J by 2 bases, and 18 bases separated the two germline ends. DNA of the CDR3: TGTGCCAGCAGCTTCCTTTGGGGGGCAAGCCTCACAGATACGCAGTATTTT. Protein: CASSFLWGASLTDTQYF.

This clone was seen a few times. The chain employs TRBV5-5 and TRBJ1-1; possibly TRBD1 for D (5 bases). Trimming took off 0 bases at V and 4 bases at J, with 10 bases between the two ends. CDR1 is SGHKS, CDR2 YYEKEE, per germline (reference sequence). The CDR3 spans 14 residues. CDR3 DNA sequence: TGTGCCAGCAGCTTGGCGGGGACGTTCACTGAAGCTTTCTTT. This encodes CASSLAGTFTEAFF.

The chain has TRBV12-2 and TRBJ2-5; no DNA check was done on the table's D call, TRBD2. TRBV12-2 is given as a pseudogene. There are 17 residues in the CDR3. The CDR3 nucleotides are TGTGCAAGTTTCTTGCGGGAGTGCGGCGGGAGTTCTGAGACCCAGTACTTC. It translates to CASFLRECGGSSETQYF.

This clone was picked up a small number of times. The CDR3 region is CAISEGLGMGQETQYF. The CDR3 bases are TGTGCCATCAGTGAAGGGCTAGGTATGGGCCAAGAGACCCAGTACTTC. The chain employs TRBV10-3 and TRBJ2-5; D is ambiguous. CDR1 ENHRY and CDR2 SYGVKD come from the germline V gene. The CDR3 runs to 16 residues. Deletions cut 3 bases from V and 1 base from J, with 15 bases between.

Here the CDR3 reads CASTQGLNTEAFF. As DNA, the CDR3 is TGTGCCAGTACACAGGGCCTGAACACTGAAGCTTTCTTT. This chain joins TRBV19 and TRBJ1-1; maybe TRBD1 (6 bases). V lost 7 bases to trimming and J lost 0 bases, with 9 bases between them. The germline V gene encodes CDR1 LNHDA and CDR2 SQIVND (reference sequence). This CDR3 has 13 residues.

CDR3 in amino acids: CASSFYGRNTDTQYF. The CDR3 DNA sequence: TGTGCCAGCAGTTTTTATGGCAGAAACACAGATACGCAGTATTTT. The V gene is TRBV28, the J gene TRBJ2-3; D is unclear. The germline V and J ends were trimmed by 3 bases and 2 bases, with 12 bases remaining between them. The CDR3 contains 15 residues. Germline V gives CDR1 MDHEN, CDR2 SYDVKM.

The J gene is TRBJ2-7, the V gene TRBV10-3, with 14 bases aligning to TRBD2. The CDR3 length is 15 residues. V trimming: 6 bases; J trimming: 3 bases; junction bases outside the gene matches: 4. The V gene's germline CDR1 is ENHRY and CDR2 SYGVKD. The DNA of the CDR3 is TGTGCCATCAGCTTCGGGACTAGCGGGAGCTACGAGCAGTACTTC. It is translated as CAISFGTSGSYEQYF.

This chain connects TRBV5-6 to TRBJ1-4; D possibly corresponds to TRBD1 (6 bases). Germline CDR1 and CDR2: SGHDT and YYEEEE. The CDR3 is 17 residues long. Trimming took off 0 bases at V and 2 bases at J, with 14 bases between the two ends. CDR3 DNA: TGTGCCAGCAGCTTGGGCGGATGGGGGCGTACTAATGAAAAACTGTTTTTT. Protein product: CASSLGGWGRTNEKLFF.

The V call is TRBV5-1, the J call TRBJ2-1; TRBD2 agrees at 9 bases. The germline CDR1 and CDR2 sequences are SGHRS and YFSETQ. CDR3 length equals 15 residues. V lost 2 bases, J lost 7 bases, and 7 bases stayed unmatched. Here the CDR3 DNA reads TGCGCCAGCAGCTTAGGGATAGCGGGAGTGAATGAGCAGTTCTTC. This codes for CASSLGIAGVNEQFF. Variable domain in full (rest from reference TRBV5-1 and TRBJ2-1): KAGVTQTPRYLIKTRGQQVTLSCSPISGHRSVSWYQQTPGQGLQFLFEYFSETQRNKGNFPGRFSGRQFSNSRSEMNVSTLELGDSALYLCASSLGIAGVNEQFFGPGTRLTVL.

This chain connects TRBV27 to TRBJ1-4; perhaps TRBD1 as D (6 bases). CDR1 is MNHEY, CDR2 SMNVEV, per germline (reference sequence). Trimming removed 5 bases at V and 8 bases at J, with 18 bases between. CDR3 size: 15 residues. CDR3 bases: TGTGCCAGCAGTCTCCGTGGGGGGCTTGGGGAAAAACTGTTTTTT. Translated, it gives CASSLRGGLGEKLFF. Looking up the rest from reference TRBV27 and TRBJ1-4 gives the full variable domain: EAQVTQNPRYLITVTGKKLTVTCSQNMNHEYMSWYRQDPGLGLRQIYYSMNVEVTDKGDVPEGYKVSRKEKRNFPLILESPSPNQTSLYFCASSLRGGLGEKLFFGSGTQLSVL.

This clone was seen a single time. This chain uses TRBV4-1 with TRBJ2-2; 8 nucleotides align to TRBD1. Losses at the gene ends were 1 base for V and 7 bases for J; bases not matched to a gene: 8. The germline V gene encodes CDR1 MGHRA and CDR2 YSYEKL. The CDR3 is 16 amino acids. The CDR3 DNA follows: TGCGCCAGCAGCCAAGTGAGGTCAGGGGGCAGCGGGGAGCTGTTTTTT. Its translation is CASSQVRSGGSGELFF.

The chain carries TRBV28 and TRBJ1-5; 8 bases are a match to TRBD1. The length of the CDR3 is 15 residues. The V segment lost 5 bases and the J segment 6 bases; nucleotides outside the gene matches: 9. The germline CDR1 and CDR2 sequences are MDHEN and SYDVKM. The CDR3 bases are TGTGCCAGCAGTCTAATGAGACAGGGGAGTCAGCCCCAGCATTTT. Encoded protein: CASSLMRQGSQPQHF.

This chain joins TRBV19 and TRBJ2-7; D is ambiguous. This CDR3 is built from 14 residues. Germline V lookup: CDR1 LNHDA, CDR2 SQIVND (reference sequence). V was cut by 3 bases and J by 0 bases, with 9 bases left in between. CDR3 nucleotides: TGTGCCAGTAGTATCCGGGCCAGCTCCTACGAGCAGTACTTC. Translation gives CASSIRASSYEQYF.

CDR3 in amino acids: CASSGGSGANVLTF. In DNA form, the CDR3 reads TGTGCCAGCAGTGGAGGGTCTGGGGCCAACGTCCTGACTTTC. V usage is TRBV6-4 and J usage is TRBJ2-6; possible D gene TRBD2, 5 bases. Germline loops: CDR1 MRHNA, CDR2 SNTAGT. The CDR3 length is 14 residues. Trimming stripped 4 bases from V and 1 base from J, with 5 bases between.

V usage is TRBV6-5 and J usage is TRBJ2-7, with D tentatively TRBD1 or TRBD2 (5 bases each). The CDR3 covers 15 residues. V lost 6 bases to trimming and J lost 2 bases, with 17 bases between them. CDR1 is MNHEY and CDR2 is SVGAGI in the germline V gene. CDR3 sequence: CASRLGTLGAYEQYF. The CDR3 bases are TGTGCCAGCAGGCTCGGGACCCTCGGGGCCTACGAGCAGTACTTC.

The V call is TRBV4-3, the J call TRBJ2-6; tentatively, D is TRBD2 (5 bases). The V gene's germline CDR1 is LGHNA and CDR2 YSLEER. With 4 bases removed from V and 0 bases from J, the gap between germline ends came to 13 bases. The CDR3 totals 17 residues. CDR3 sequence: CASSPIRDHSGANVLTF. CDR3 DNA sequence: TGCGCCAGCAGCCCAATCCGGGATCACTCTGGGGCCAACGTCCTGACTTTC.

V gene TRBV7-7 combines with J gene TRBJ2-5, with 10 bases lining up with TRBD2. CDR3 length: 15 residues. CDR1 is SSHAT and CDR2 is FNYEAQ in the germline V gene (reference sequence). Trimming at V came to 1 base and at J to 3 bases, leaving 2 bases not matched to a gene. The CDR3 nucleotides are TGTGCCAGCAGCTTAGGCCTAGCGGGAGAAGAGACCCAGTACTTC. It yields the protein CASSLGLAGEETQYF.

CDR3 nucleotides: TGTGCCAGTAGTAAGGCCAGGGGGCGTACAGATACGCAGTATTTT. Its protein product is CASSKARGRTDTQYF. The rearrangement links TRBV19 to TRBJ2-3; TRBD1 agrees at 8 bases. Losses at the gene ends were 4 bases for V and 3 bases for J; bases not matched to a gene: 6. The germline CDR1 and CDR2 sequences are LNHDA and SQIVND (reference sequence). CDR3 length: 15 residues.

This chain connects TRBV19 to TRBJ2-7; 7 bases align to TRBD2. Germline lookup yields CDR1 LNHDA and CDR2 SQIVND (reference sequence). V dropped 3 bases and J dropped 2; count of bases not matched to a gene: 7. The CDR3 spans 15 residues. CDR3 coding DNA: TGTGCCAGTAGTATCCTCCTGACTAGCCCCTACGAGCAGTACTTC. It specifies CASSILLTSPYEQYF.